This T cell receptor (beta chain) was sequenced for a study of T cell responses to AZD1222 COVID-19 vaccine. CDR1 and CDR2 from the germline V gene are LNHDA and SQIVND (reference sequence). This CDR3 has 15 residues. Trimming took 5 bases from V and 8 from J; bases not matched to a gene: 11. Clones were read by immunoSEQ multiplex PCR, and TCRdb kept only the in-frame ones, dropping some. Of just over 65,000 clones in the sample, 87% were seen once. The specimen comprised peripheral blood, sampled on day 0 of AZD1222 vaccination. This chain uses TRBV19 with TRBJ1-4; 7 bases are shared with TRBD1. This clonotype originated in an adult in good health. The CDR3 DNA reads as TGTGCCAGTAGTTCCGGGACAGCGGCTTGGGAAAAACTGTTTTTT. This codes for CASSSGTAAWEKLFF.